This TCR beta chain was recovered during a study of T cell responses to AZD1222 COVID-19 vaccine. Overall study findings and caveats: Vaccine-related CD4 TCRs covered spike, predominating at 160-218 and 743-854. Donors skewed white British and female; clonal diversity was possibly underestimated.

Assay: immunoSEQ multiplex PCR; the TCRdb copy retains only in-frame clones and omits some. The table has over 80,000 clones, roughly 90% seen once. Note on this clone: What it binds is unknown.

V was pared by 5 bases and J by 5 bases, with 21 bases between. CDR3 length: 16 amino acids. The germline gives CDR1 SGHTA, CDR2 FQGNSA. Analysis merged second doses at about 4 or about 12 weeks. The chain couples TRBV7-2 to TRBJ1-1, with D perhaps matching TRBD1 (6 bases). The TCR was taken from an adult who received the AZD1222 COVID-19 vaccine. The starting material was peripheral blood, obtained 28 days after the second AZD1222 dose. In nucleotides, the CDR3 is TGTGCCAGCAGCCCCGTGTTGGGGGCCACTGGAACTGAAGCTTTCTTT. Encoded protein: CASSPVLGATGTEAFF.